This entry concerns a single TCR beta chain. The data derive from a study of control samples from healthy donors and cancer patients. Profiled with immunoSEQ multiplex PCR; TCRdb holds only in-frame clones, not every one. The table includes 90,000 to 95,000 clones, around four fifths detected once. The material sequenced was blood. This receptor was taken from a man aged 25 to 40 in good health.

Here the CDR3 reads CASSELADDNEKLFF. DNA of the CDR3: TGTGCCAGCAGTGAATTAGCGGACGATAATGAAAAACTGTTTTTT. The chain has TRBV25-1 and TRBJ1-4, with D unclear. The CDR3 contains 15 residues. CDR1 is MGHDK and CDR2 is SYGVNS in the germline V gene. V was pared by 1 base and J by 4 bases, with 10 bases between.